This T cell receptor (beta chain) was documented in a study of CD8 T cells in ankylosing spondylitis. Study-level results: Enrichment of disease-linked clones was reportedly significant in matched ankylosing spondylitis synovial fluid. Blood from ankylosing spondylitis patients appeared to carry a characteristic roughly eight-variant TCR beta motif. Disease-linked clones were found to be CD8+ and relatively rare in peripheral blood.

There are many counts of this clonotype. Its antigen remains unidentified. Each TCR beta library was made by quantitative 5'-RACE that incorporated molecular barcodes. Each CDR3 protein gets one entry after TCRdb re-called the 5' RACE reads with MiXCR. This sample has fewer than 200,000 distinct CDR3 sequences; about a sixth occur once, and the top ten carry about 7.8%. Trimming removed 3 bases at V and 2 bases at J, with 7 bases between. The CDR3 is 13 amino acids. This chain links TRBV12-3 or TRBV12-4 with TRBJ2-5, with D unclear. This TCR was sampled from a male donor with ankylosing spondylitis or in good health (not recorded which). Sequences were obtained from blood, either unsorted or a sorted T cell fraction (not recorded which). In nucleotides, the CDR3 is TGTGCCAGCAGTTTCGGCAGTCAAGAGACCCAGTACTTC. This codes for CASSFGSQETQYF.